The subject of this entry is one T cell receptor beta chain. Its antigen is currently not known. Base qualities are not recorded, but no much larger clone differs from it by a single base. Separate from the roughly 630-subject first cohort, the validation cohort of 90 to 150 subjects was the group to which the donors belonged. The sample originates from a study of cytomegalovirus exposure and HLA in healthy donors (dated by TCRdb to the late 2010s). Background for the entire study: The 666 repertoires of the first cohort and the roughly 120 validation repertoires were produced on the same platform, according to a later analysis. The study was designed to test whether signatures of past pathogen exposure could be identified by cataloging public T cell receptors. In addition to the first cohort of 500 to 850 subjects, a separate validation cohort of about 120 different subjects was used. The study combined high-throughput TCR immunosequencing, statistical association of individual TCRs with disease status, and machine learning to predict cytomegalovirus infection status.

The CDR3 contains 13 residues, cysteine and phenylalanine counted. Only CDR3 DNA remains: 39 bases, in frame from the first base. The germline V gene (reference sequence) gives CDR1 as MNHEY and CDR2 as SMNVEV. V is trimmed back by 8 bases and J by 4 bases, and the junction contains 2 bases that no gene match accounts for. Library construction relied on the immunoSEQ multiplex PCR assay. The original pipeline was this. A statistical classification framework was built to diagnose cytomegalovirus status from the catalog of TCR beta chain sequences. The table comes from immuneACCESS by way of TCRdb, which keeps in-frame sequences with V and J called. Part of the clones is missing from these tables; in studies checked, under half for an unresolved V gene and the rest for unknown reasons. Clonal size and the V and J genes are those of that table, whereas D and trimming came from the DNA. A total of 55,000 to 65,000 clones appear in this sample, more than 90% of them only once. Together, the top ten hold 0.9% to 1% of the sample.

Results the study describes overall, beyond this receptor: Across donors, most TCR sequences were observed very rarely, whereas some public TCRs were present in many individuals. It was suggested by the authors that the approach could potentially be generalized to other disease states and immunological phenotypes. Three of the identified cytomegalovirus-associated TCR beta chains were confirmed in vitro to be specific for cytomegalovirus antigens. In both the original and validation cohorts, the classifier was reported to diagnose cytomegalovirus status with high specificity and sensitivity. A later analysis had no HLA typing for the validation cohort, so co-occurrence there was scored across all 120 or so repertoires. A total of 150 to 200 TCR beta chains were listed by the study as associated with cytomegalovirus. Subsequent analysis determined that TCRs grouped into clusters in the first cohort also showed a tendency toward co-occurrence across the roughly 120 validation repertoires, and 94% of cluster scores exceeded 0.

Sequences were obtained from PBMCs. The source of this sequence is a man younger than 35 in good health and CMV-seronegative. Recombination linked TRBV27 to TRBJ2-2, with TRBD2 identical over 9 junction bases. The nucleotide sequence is TGTGCCAGCGGTAGCGGGAGCACCGGGGAGCTGTTTTTT. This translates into CASGSGSTGELFF.